The entry that follows covers one TCR beta chain sequence. One junction end does not reproduce the germline sequence, and a read error may be involved. Patients were ruled out by autoimmune disease history or systemic immunosuppression. Per germline, CDR1 SGDLS and CDR2 YYNGEE. The CDR3 covers 18 residues. This entry comes from a study of OX40 agonist ivuxolimab in advanced cancers. Using immunoSEQ multiplex PCR, the repertoire was profiled, and TCRdb retains in-frame clones only, with some absent. The sample gives 65,000 to 85,000 clones, roughly 87% of which show up once; approximately 3.1% is in the top ten.

The input for sequencing was CD4+ or CD8+ T cells sorted from blood, taken in a trial of the OX40 agonist ivuxolimab. V and J are TRBV9 and TRBJ2-6; D possibly uses TRBD1 or TRBD2 (5 bases each). This TCR was sampled from an adult with an advanced solid tumor such as melanoma, head and neck, liver or kidney cancer. The CDR3 region is CASSVDGRPSSGANVLAF. CDR3 bases: TGTGCCAGCAGCGTAGACGGCAGGCCTAGCTCTGGGGCCAACGTCCTGGCTTTC. Full variable domain (outside the CDR3, taken from reference TRBV9 and TRBJ2-6): DSGVTQTPKHLITATGQRVTLRCSPRSGDLSVYWYQQSLDQGLQFLIQYYNGEERAKGNILERFSAQQFPDLHSELNLSSLELGDSALYFCASSVDGRPSSGANVLAFGAGSRLTVL.